A single sample gave rise to the 11 T cell receptor beta chains below, sequenced in a study of T cells in Graves' hyperthyroidism and ophthalmopathy. It was RNA transcripts that yielded the amplified TCR beta CDR3 regions. Primed by the HTBI set, a first-round RT-PCR was run on the TCR CDR3. One entry per CDR3 protein, called by TCRdb with MiXCR from the multiplex PCR reads. The sample includes 660,000 or so distinct CDR3 sequences, about 45% of them seen just once. The specimen was peripheral blood or thyroid tissue (not recorded which). These receptors were obtained from an adult man with Graves' disease, either hyperthyroidism or ophthalmopathy (not recorded which).

This clonotype was counted ten times or more. J is TRBJ1-5 and V is TRBV20-1; 9 bases line up with TRBD1. Germline CDR1 reads DFQATT; CDR2 reads SNEGSKA (reference sequence). The CDR3 is 14 amino acids. V was clipped by 2 bases and J by 7 bases; unmatched bases: 6. The CDR3 is CSARMDRGDQPQHF. The CDR3 bases are TGCAGTGCTAGAATGGACAGGGGAGACCAGCCCCAGCATTTT.

The chain couples TRBV12-3 or TRBV12-4 to TRBJ2-7; 12 bases align to TRBD1. The CDR3 covers 15 residues. V dropped 6 bases and J dropped 3; count of bases not matched to a gene: 6. The CDR3 loop reads CASSTGQGAYYEQYF. CDR3 nucleotide sequence: TGTGCCAGCAGCACGGGACAGGGGGCTTACTACGAGCAGTACTTC.

The gene calls are TRBV7-9 and TRBJ1-1, with D possibly being TRBD1 (6 bases). Germline assignment: CDR1 SEHNR and CDR2 FQNEAQ (reference sequence). The CDR3 covers 12 residues. With 8 bases removed from V and 13 bases from J, the gap between germline ends came to 20 bases. The CDR3 spells CASLRGGKDDFF. CDR3 nucleotide sequence: TGTGCCAGCCTTCGAGGGGGGAAGGACGATTTCTTT.

This clonotype was seen a handful of times. The chain employs TRBV7-9 and TRBJ1-1, with D possibly matching TRBD1 (5 bases). Trimming took 4 bases from V and 5 from J, leaving 17 bases between them. Germline CDR1 and CDR2: SEHNR and FQNEAQ (reference sequence). The CDR3 has 15 residues. This CDR3 is CASSSPGSGGTEAFF. In DNA form, the CDR3 reads TGTGCCAGCAGCTCACCAGGGAGTGGGGGAACTGAAGCTTTCTTT.

A word on this clonotype: Its ends do not fully match the called genes, so a read error is possible. This chain connects TRBV5-1 to TRBJ1-2, with D maybe TRBD1 (5 bases). Germline CDR1 reads SGHRS; CDR2 reads YFSETQ. This CDR3 comprises 14 residues. DNA of the CDR3: TGTGCCAGCAGTATGGGGGACGGACCCTATGGCTACACCTTC. This codes for CASSMGDGPYGYTF.

This clonotype was seen a single time. It may be a read error: a sequence one base away is much more abundant. The conserved closing phenylalanine or tryptophan is absent in this CDR3, likely reflecting a read error. V usage is TRBV24-1 and J usage is TRBJ1-2, with a possible D match to TRBD1 (6 bases). Germline-derived CDR1 and CDR2 are KGHDR and SFDVKD. This CDR3 is 14 amino acids long. The germline V and J ends were trimmed by 11 bases and 0 bases, with 15 bases remaining between them. The CDR3 DNA is TGTGCCAGCATTGGACAGCTAGCTAACTATGGCTACACCCTC. This encodes CASIGQLANYGYTL.

This clonotype was seen more than once but under ten times. The V and J genes are TRBV20-1 and TRBJ2-7; weak D call: TRBD2 (6 bases). V was trimmed by 0 bases and J by 7 bases, leaving 10 bases between them. There are 12 residues in the CDR3. Germline assignment: CDR1 DFQATT and CDR2 SNEGSKA (reference sequence). The CDR3 region is CSARDGGWEQYF. CDR3 DNA: TGCAGTGCTAGAGATGGAGGGTGGGAGCAGTACTTC.

The chain couples TRBV7-9 to TRBJ1-1, with unresolved D. V was clipped by 5 bases and J by 4 bases, with 8 bases between them. The CDR3 sequence is 12 residues long. In germline, CDR1 is SEHNR, CDR2 FQNEAQ (reference sequence). The chain's CDR3 is CASSGYLTEAFF. CDR3 nucleotide sequence: TGTGCCAGCAGCGGGTACCTCACTGAAGCTTTCTTT.

On this clonotype: At one of its ends the junction is not consistent with the germline gene, which may arise from a read error. This sequence joins TRBV7-8 and TRBJ1-1; 8 positions agree with TRBD1. Germline V gene lookup returns CDR1 SGHVS and CDR2 FQNEAQ. The CDR3 runs 12 residues. The CDR3 region is CAQDREWTEASF. CDR3 nucleotide sequence: TGTGCCCAGGACAGGGAGTGGACTGAAGCTTCCTTT.

The V call is TRBV6-1, the J call TRBJ1-1; D is unclear. Germline V CDR1 and CDR2: MNHNS, SASEGT. Trimming pared 2 bases from V and 0 bases from J, leaving 10 bases between. CDR3 length equals 15 residues. The CDR3 DNA is TGTGCCAGCAGTGAACAGGTGGGGATGAACACTGAAGCTTTCTTT. Its translation is CASSEQVGMNTEAFF.

This clonotype showed up just a few times. The CDR3 here is CASSRLSTGELFF. As DNA, the CDR3 is TGTGCCAGCAGCCGACTTTCCACCGGGGAGCTGTTTTTT. The gene calls are TRBV7-3 and TRBJ2-2; D not resolved. The CDR3 totals 13 residues. The V end was cut by 5 bases, the J end by 4 bases, with 8 bases between. Germline loops: CDR1 SGHTA, CDR2 FQGTGA.